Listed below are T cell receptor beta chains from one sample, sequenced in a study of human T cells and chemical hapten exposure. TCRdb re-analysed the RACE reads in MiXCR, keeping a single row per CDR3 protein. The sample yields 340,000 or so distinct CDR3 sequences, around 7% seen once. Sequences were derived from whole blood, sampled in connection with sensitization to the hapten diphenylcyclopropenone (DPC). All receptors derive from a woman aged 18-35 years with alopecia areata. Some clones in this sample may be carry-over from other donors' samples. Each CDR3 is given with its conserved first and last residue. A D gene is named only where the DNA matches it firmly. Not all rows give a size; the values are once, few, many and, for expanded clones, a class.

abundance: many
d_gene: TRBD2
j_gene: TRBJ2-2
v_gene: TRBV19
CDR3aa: CASSITSGGTTGELFF
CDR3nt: TGTGCCAGTAGTATCACTAGCGGGGGCACGACCGGGGAGCTGTTTTTT

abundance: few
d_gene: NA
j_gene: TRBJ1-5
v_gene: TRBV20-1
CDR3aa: CSASRQEASNQPQHF
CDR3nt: TGCAGTGCTAGTCGGCAGGAGGCGAGCAATCAGCCCCAGCATTTT

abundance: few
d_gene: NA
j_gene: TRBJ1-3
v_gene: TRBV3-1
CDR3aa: CASSQDLGAAGNTIYF
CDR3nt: TGTGCCAGCAGCCAAGACTTGGGGGCGGCTGGAAACACCATATATTTT

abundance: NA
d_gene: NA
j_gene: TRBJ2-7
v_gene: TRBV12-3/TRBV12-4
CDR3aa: CASSFGESGYEQYF
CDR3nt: TGTGCCAGCAGTTTTGGGGAAAGTGGCTACGAGCAGTACTTC

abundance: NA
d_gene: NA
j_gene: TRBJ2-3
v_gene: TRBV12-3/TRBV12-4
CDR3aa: CASTPYDLGGDTQYF
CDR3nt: TGTGCCAGCACCCCCTATGACCTAGGCGGAGATACGCAGTATTTT

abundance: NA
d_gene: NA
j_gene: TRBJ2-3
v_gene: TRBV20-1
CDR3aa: CSARVRRTADTQYF
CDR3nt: TGCAGTGCTAGAGTCAGGCGGACAGCAGATACGCAGTATTTT

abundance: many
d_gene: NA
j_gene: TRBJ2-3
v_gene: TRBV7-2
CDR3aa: CASSLVGQGTDTQYF
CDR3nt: TGTGCCAGCAGCTTAGTCGGGCAGGGCACAGATACGCAGTATTTT

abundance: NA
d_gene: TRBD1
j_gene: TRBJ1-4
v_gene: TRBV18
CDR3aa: CASSPPGTGGTEKLFF
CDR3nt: TGTGCCAGCTCACCACCGGGAACAGGGGGGACTGAAAAACTGTTTTTT

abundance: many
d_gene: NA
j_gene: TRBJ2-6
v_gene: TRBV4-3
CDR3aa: CASSQDRPHTSGANVLTF
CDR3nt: TGCGCCAGCAGCCAAGATAGGCCTCACACCTCTGGGGCCAACGTCCTGACTTTC

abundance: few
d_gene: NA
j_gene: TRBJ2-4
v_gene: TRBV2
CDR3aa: CASSEGPVGAKNIQYF
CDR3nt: TGTGCCAGCAGTGAAGGTCCCGTCGGGGCCAAAAACATTCAGTACTTC

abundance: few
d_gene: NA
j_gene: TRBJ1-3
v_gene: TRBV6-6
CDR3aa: CASTFARVGGNTIYF
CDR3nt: TGTGCCAGCACCTTCGCCAGGGTCGGGGGAAACACCATATATTTT

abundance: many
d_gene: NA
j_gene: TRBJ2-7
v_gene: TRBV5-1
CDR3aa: CASSRPGLSYEQYF
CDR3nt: TGCGCCAGCAGCCGTCCGGGACTCTCCTACGAGCAGTACTTC

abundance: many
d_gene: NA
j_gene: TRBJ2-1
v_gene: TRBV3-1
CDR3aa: CASSQDTSLPYNEQFF
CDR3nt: TGTGCCAGCAGCCAGGATACTAGTCTCCCCTACAATGAGCAGTTCTTC

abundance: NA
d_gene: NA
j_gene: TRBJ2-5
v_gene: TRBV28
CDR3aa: CASSGAGTAQETQYF
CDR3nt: TGTGCCAGCAGTGGCGCGGGGACAGCGCAAGAGACCCAGTACTTC

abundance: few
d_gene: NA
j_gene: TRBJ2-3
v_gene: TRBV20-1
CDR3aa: CSAQPGSTDTQYF
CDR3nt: TGCAGTGCCCAGCCAGGTAGCACAGATACGCAGTATTTT

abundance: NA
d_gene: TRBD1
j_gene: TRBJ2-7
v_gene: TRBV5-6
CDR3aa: CASSPGGLEQYF
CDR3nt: TGTGCCAGCAGTCCAGGGGGCCTCGAGCAGTACTTC

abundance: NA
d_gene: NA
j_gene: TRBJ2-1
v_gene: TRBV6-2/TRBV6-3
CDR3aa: CASRFWEEQFF
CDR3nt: TGTGCCAGCAGGTTTTGGGAAGAGCAGTTCTTC

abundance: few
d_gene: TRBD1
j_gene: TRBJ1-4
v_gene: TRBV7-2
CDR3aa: CASSFYWTGNNEKLFF
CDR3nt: TGTGCCAGCAGCTTCTACTGGACAGGGAATAATGAAAAACTGTTTTTT

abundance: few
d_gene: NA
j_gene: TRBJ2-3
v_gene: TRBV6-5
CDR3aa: CASSYKGTTDTQYF
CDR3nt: TGTGCCAGCAGTTACAAGGGGACCACAGATACGCAGTATTTT

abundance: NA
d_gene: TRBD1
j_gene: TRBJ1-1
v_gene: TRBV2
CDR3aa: CASLISRQGGTGADFF
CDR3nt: TGTGCCAGCCTTATAAGCCGGCAAGGCGGGACAGGGGCGGATTTCTTT

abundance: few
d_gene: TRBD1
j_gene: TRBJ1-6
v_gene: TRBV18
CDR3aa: CASSDRVNSPLHF
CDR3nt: TGTGCCAGCTCAGACAGGGTCAATTCACCCCTCCACTTT

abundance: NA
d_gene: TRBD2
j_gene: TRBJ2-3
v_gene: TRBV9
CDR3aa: CASSEGTSSTDTQYF
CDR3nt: TGTGCCAGCAGCGAAGGGACTAGTAGCACAGATACGCAGTATTTT

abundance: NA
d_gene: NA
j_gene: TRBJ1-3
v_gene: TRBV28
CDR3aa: CASSSGATSGNTIYF
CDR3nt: TGTGCCAGCAGTTCAGGGGCAACATCTGGAAACACCATATATTTT

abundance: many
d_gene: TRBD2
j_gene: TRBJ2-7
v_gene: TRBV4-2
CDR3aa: CASSRPSGGIQHEQYF
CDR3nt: TGTGCCAGCAGCCGCCCTAGCGGGGGGATACAGCACGAGCAGTACTTC

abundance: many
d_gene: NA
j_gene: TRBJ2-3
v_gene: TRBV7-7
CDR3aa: CASSLTMLSTDTQYF
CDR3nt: TGTGCTAGCAGCTTAACTATGTTAAGCACAGATACGCAGTATTTT

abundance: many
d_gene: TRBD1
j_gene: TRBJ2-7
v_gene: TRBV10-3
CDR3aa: CAISEWGQGVEQYF
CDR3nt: TGTGCCATCAGTGAGTGGGGACAGGGTGTCGAGCAGTACTTC

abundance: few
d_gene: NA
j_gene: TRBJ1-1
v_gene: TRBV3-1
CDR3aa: CASSLDRGQPNTEAFF
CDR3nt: TGTGCCAGCAGCCTCGACCGAGGACAGCCGAACACTGAAGCTTTCTTT

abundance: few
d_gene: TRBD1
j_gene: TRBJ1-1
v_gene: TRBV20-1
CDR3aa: CSARGEGQGMIQAFF
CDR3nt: TGCAGTGCTAGAGGGGAGGGACAGGGGATGATACAAGCTTTCTTT

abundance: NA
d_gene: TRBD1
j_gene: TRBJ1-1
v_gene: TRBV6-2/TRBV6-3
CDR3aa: CASSLQPGTGKQAFF
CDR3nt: TGTGCCAGCAGTTTACAACCCGGGACAGGGAAACAAGCTTTCTTT

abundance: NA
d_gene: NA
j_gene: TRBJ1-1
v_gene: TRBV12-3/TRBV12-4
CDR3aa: CASCRIRNTEAFF
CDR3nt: TGTGCCAGCTGCCGTATTCGGAACACTGAAGCTTTCTTT

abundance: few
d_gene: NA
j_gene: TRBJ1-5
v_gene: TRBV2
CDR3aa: CASSQQDSNQPQHF
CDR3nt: TGTGCCAGCAGCCAACAGGATAGCAATCAGCCCCAGCATTTT